This T cell receptor (beta chain) was recorded in a study of blood T cell repertoires in COVID-19. Background on the study: COVID-19 samples, acute and convalescent, were from the United States, Italy and Spain. T cells, B-cell-depleted T cells, or PBMCs provided the cDNA or gDNA that served as material.

The data were produced by immunoSEQ multiplex PCR, yet TCRdb's version contains in-frame clones alone and is incomplete. The sample comprises some 130,000 clones, more than 85% of which are singletons, and around 4.5% rests with the top ten. V was clipped by 0 bases and J by 7 bases, with 11 bases between them. This CDR3 comprises 13 residues. Germline lookup yields CDR1 SGHRS and CDR2 YFSETQ. The rearrangement links TRBV5-1 to TRBJ2-7, with D unresolved. The receptor comes from a man in his 60s with COVID-19, enrolled during active disease. Sequenced material: peripheral blood. CDR3 coding DNA: TGCGCCAGCAGCTTGGAGTCTCACCGGGAGCAGTACTTC. Translation gives CASSLESHREQYF.